Following are 29 T cell receptor beta chains from one sample sequenced in a study of cytomegalovirus exposure and HLA in healthy donors (dated by TCRdb to 2015 to 2018). Libraries were constructed by the immunoSEQ multiplex PCR assay. The multiplex PCR relied on a mix of 60 forward primers for TCR Vbeta segments and 13 reverse primers for TCR Jbeta segments. Sourced from immuneACCESS, this table was stored by TCRdb with only in-frame sequences that have V and J called. A share of the clones is absent; for the studies checked, an unresolved V gene accounts for under half, and the remainder has no known explanation. The sample table lists fewer than 95,000 clones, roughly 63% of them with a count of one. The ten most abundant clones make up around 6.6% of the sample. Sequencing was performed on PBMCs. These receptor sequences come from a woman aged 30 to 39 in good health and CMV-seronegative.

This clone was found a few times. The J gene is TRBJ2-7, the V gene TRBV30; 9 positions match TRBD2. The CDR3 spans 14 residues. V gave up 2 bases and J gave up 1 base; unmatched junction bases: 3. The germline CDR1 and CDR2 sequences are GTSNPN and SVGIG (reference sequence). CDR3 in amino acids: CAWSRLAASYEQYF. The CDR3 DNA is TGTGCCTGGAGTAGACTAGCGGCGTCCTACGAGCAGTACTTC.

This clone was recorded a few times. CDR3 in DNA: TGTGCCTGGAGTCCCCTAGCCAATGAGCAGTTCTTC. This encodes CAWSPLANEQFF. The chain carries TRBV30 and TRBJ2-1; possibly TRBD2 for D (5 bases). Germline lookup yields CDR1 GTSNPN and CDR2 SVGIG (reference sequence). The CDR3 runs to 12 residues. Deletions cut 2 bases from V and 6 bases from J, with 8 bases between.

This chain connects TRBV2 to TRBJ1-2; D gene ambiguous. V was cut by 6 bases and J by 2 bases, with 10 bases left in between. Germline V gives CDR1 SNHLY, CDR2 FYNNEI. The length of the CDR3 is 13 residues. For the CDR3, the DNA is TGTGCCAGCAGCTATGATGTAAACTATGGCTACACCTTC. It translates to CASSYDVNYGYTF.

The sample holds one count of this clone. The chain joins TRBV12-5 to TRBJ1-1; 7 bases align to TRBD1. The V and J ends lost 1 base and 0 bases, in that order; junction bases with no gene match: 2. CDR1 and CDR2 from the germline V gene are LGHNT and FRNRAP. The CDR3 is made up of 15 amino acids. CDR3 in amino acids: CASGLGGQMNTEAFF. As DNA, the CDR3 is TGTGCTAGTGGTTTGGGGGGACAGATGAACACTGAAGCTTTCTTT.

This clone has more than one count but fewer than ten. Other DNA sequences in this specimen translate into the identical CDR3. The rearrangement joins TRBV7-9 to TRBJ1-5; a possible D gene is TRBD1 (6 bases). CDR1 is SEHNR and CDR2 is FQNEAQ in the germline V gene (reference sequence). CDR3 length: 16 amino acids. The V end was cut by 0 bases, the J end by 4 bases, with 13 bases between. DNA of the CDR3: TGTGCCAGCAGCTTAGCGTCCGGGGGGCATAATCAGCCCCAGCATTTT. Amino acids: CASSLASGGHNQPQHF. Full variable domain (outside the CDR3, taken from reference TRBV7-9 and TRBJ1-5): DTGVSQNPRHKITKRGQNVTFRCDPISEHNRLYWYRQTLGQGPEFLTYFQNEAQLEKSRLLSDRFSAERPKGSFSTLEIQRTEQGDSAMYLCASSLASGGHNQPQHFGDGTRLSIL.

The gene calls are TRBV30 and TRBJ1-2; possible D gene TRBD1, 6 bases. CDR3 length: 13 residues. Germline-derived CDR1 and CDR2 are GTSNPN and SVGIG (reference sequence). The ends were cut back, 4 bases at V and 0 bases at J, with 9 bases in the middle. In nucleotides, the CDR3 is TGTGCCTGGAAGACAGGAGCTAACTATGGCTACACCTTC. As protein: CAWKTGANYGYTF.

The chain combines TRBV29-1 with TRBJ2-7; D may be TRBD1 (5 bases). This CDR3 comprises 15 residues. V lost 2 bases and J lost 6, with 20 bases in between. Germline V CDR1 and CDR2: SQVTM, ANQGSEA. For the CDR3, the DNA is TGCAGCGTTGAAATCTCTGGGGCAGGGTTGGGCGAGCAGTACTTC. Amino acid sequence: CSVEISGAGLGEQYF.

V gene TRBV7-3 combines with J gene TRBJ1-2, with D hard to call. The CDR3 consists of 13 residues. Germline V lookup: CDR1 SGHTA, CDR2 FQGTGA. Trimming took 2 bases from V and 3 from J, leaving 7 bases between them. The CDR3 coding sequence is TGTGCCAGCAGCTTAGACGGAGACTATGGCTACACCTTC. Its protein product is CASSLDGDYGYTF.

V and J are TRBV6-1 and TRBJ1-1, with 7 nucleotides matching TRBD1. The CDR3 spans 14 residues. V dropped 6 bases and J dropped 0; count of bases not matched to a gene: 4. Germline loops: CDR1 MNHNS, CDR2 SASEGT. CDR3 DNA sequence: TGTGCCAGCAGGGGGGACAGCCTGAACACTGAAGCTTTCTTT. This sequence encodes CASRGDSLNTEAFF.

The J gene is TRBJ2-2, the V gene TRBV4-3; 8 nucleotides match TRBD1. Looked up from germline, CDR1 is LGHNA and CDR2 is YSLEER. V was pared by 0 bases and J by 1 base, with 4 bases of the junction left unmatched. This CDR3 comprises 17 residues. In nucleotides, the CDR3 is TGCGCCAGCAGCCAAGAGAACAGGGGGTGGAACACCGGGGAGCTGTTTTTT. It translates to CASSQENRGWNTGELFF.

The J gene is TRBJ2-7, the V gene TRBV28; TRBD2 is a possible D gene (5 bases). CDR3 length: 14 residues. Germline assignment: CDR1 MDHEN and CDR2 SYDVKM. Trimming cost V 4 bases and J 0 bases, with 10 bases left between them. The CDR3 here is CASSSGWFSYEQYF. The CDR3 DNA reads as TGTGCCAGCAGTTCGGGATGGTTCTCCTACGAGCAGTACTTC.

The chain joins TRBV7-2 to TRBJ2-7; 8 bases map to TRBD1. The CDR3 has 15 residues. Trimming removed 2 bases from V and 7 bases from J; junction bases left unmatched: 10. Germline V gene sequence: CDR1 SGHTA, CDR2 FQGNSA. CDR3 loop: CASSLRARQGREQYF. The CDR3 DNA follows: TGTGCCAGCAGCTTACGGGCCCGACAGGGGAGGGAGCAGTACTTC.

V gene TRBV5-8 combines with J gene TRBJ1-2; 8 bases line up with TRBD1. CDR1 is SGHTS and CDR2 is YDEGEE in the germline V gene. V lost 7 bases, J lost 3 bases, and 8 bases stayed unmatched. CDR3 length equals 14 residues. CDR3 DNA: TGTGCCAGCGTCACCGGGACAGGATACTATGGCTACACCTTC. Its protein is CASVTGTGYYGYTF. Using reference TRBV5-8 and TRBJ1-2 for the parts outside the CDR3, the full variable domain is EAGVTQSPTHLIKTRGQQATLRCSPISGHTSVYWYQQALGLGLQFLLWYDEGEERNRGNFPPRFSGRQFPNYSSELNVNALELEDSALYLCASVTGTGYYGYTFGSGTRLTVV.

The rearrangement uses TRBV6-6 and TRBJ1-3; D remains unclear. V was shortened by 2 bases and J by 5 bases, with 13 bases between the two germline ends. CDR1 and CDR2 (germline): MNHNY, SVGAGI (reference sequence). The CDR3 is 15 residues long. The CDR3 sequence is CASSYSVWERNTIYF. The CDR3 DNA sequence: TGTGCCAGCAGTTACAGTGTTTGGGAGCGAAACACCATATATTTT.

The table lists this clone with a few counts. V usage is TRBV25-1 and J usage is TRBJ2-3; D gene uncertain. CDR3 size: 16 residues. The germline gives CDR1 MGHDK, CDR2 SYGVNS. V was trimmed by 4 bases and J by 0 bases, leaving 14 bases between them. In DNA form, the CDR3 reads TGTGCCAGCAGTGGCCCAGATGCGGTTAGCACAGATACGCAGTATTTT. It codes for CASSGPDAVSTDTQYF.

This clone was detected ten times or more. The chain combines TRBV2 with TRBJ1-5, with TRBD1 matching 12 bases. J gave up 6 bases and V 6 bases, and 3 bases lay outside the gene matches. CDR3 length: 14 amino acids. Germline V gene data show CDR1 as SNHLY and CDR2 as FYNNEI. The CDR3 region is CASSGTGGRQPQHF. The DNA for the CDR3 is TGTGCCAGCAGCGGGACAGGGGGCCGTCAGCCCCAGCATTTT.

The V gene is TRBV15, the J gene TRBJ1-5; 10 bases agree with TRBD1. The CDR3 extends over 16 amino acids. Germline assignment: CDR1 LNHNV and CDR2 YYDKDF (reference sequence). Trimming at V came to 2 bases and at J to 4 bases, leaving 5 bases not matched to a gene. CDR3: CATSRMRQGANQPQHF. In DNA form, the CDR3 reads TGTGCCACCAGCAGAATGAGACAGGGGGCGAATCAGCCCCAGCATTTT.

V usage is TRBV13 and J usage is TRBJ2-2; the match to TRBD1 covers 9 bases. V dropped 0 bases and J dropped 5; count of bases not matched to a gene: 7. The CDR3 is made up of 17 amino acids. CDR1 and CDR2 from the germline V gene are PRHDT and FYEKMQ (reference sequence). The CDR3 DNA reads as TGTGCCAGCAGCTTAGGTATACAGGGGGCAGCTACCGGGGAGCTGTTTTTT. Amino acid sequence: CASSLGIQGAATGELFF.

J is TRBJ2-5 and V is TRBV13; 8 nucleotides match TRBD2. The CDR3 runs to 13 residues. V trimming: 10 bases; J trimming: 5 bases; junction bases outside the gene matches: 9. Germline CDR1 PRHDT, CDR2 FYEKMQ (reference sequence). This CDR3 reads CATRGGADETQYF. The CDR3 DNA sequence: TGTGCCACACGGGGGGGGGCCGACGAGACCCAGTACTTC.

This clone rates as medium-sized (0.01 to 0.1%). J is TRBJ2-1 and V is TRBV28, with D perhaps matching TRBD1 (6 bases). CDR3 length equals 16 residues. The V and J ends lost 8 bases and 8 bases respectively, with 25 bases between them. From germline, CDR1 is MDHEN and CDR2 SYDVKM. The DNA for the CDR3 is TGTGCCAGCTGCCACACAGGGTCGGGATCCCTCCATGAGCAGTTCTTC. Translated, it gives CASCHTGSGSLHEQFF.

The V and J genes are TRBV7-9 and TRBJ1-1; 12 nucleotides align to TRBD1. The V and J ends lost 5 bases and 4 bases, in that order; junction bases with no gene match: 5. Germline lookup yields CDR1 SEHNR and CDR2 FQNEAQ (reference sequence). CDR3 length: 15 residues. CDR3 sequence: CASSGTGGLGTEAFF. Here the CDR3 DNA reads TGTGCCAGCAGCGGGACAGGGGGCTTGGGCACTGAAGCTTTCTTT.

This sequence joins TRBV10-3 and TRBJ2-3; the match to TRBD2 covers 9 bases. This CDR3 has 15 amino acids. The V and J ends lost 4 bases and 4 bases, in that order; junction bases with no gene match: 6. Germline CDR1 and CDR2: ENHRY and SYGVKD. CDR3 DNA sequence: TGTGCCATCAGTGGGGGCGGGGGGGCGTCAGATACGCAGTATTTT. This sequence encodes CAISGGGGASDTQYF.

This chain joins TRBV2 and TRBJ1-1; D might be TRBD1 (5 bases). CDR3 length: 14 residues. V gave up 2 bases and J gave up 3 bases, with 10 bases separating them. Germline V gene lookup returns CDR1 SNHLY and CDR2 FYNNEI. DNA for the CDR3: TGTGCCAGCAGTGAATGGGGAGGGGACACTGAAGCTTTCTTT. The encoded protein is CASSEWGGDTEAFF. The entire variable domain, with the rest obtained from reference TRBV2 and TRBJ1-1, is as follows: EPEVTQTPSHQVTQMGQEVILRCVPISNHLYFYWYRQILGQKVEFLVSFYNNEISEKSEIFDDQFSVERPDGSNFTLKIRSTKLEDSAMYFCASSEWGGDTEAFFGQGTRLTVV.

This clone came up a few times. An end of the junction differs from the germline gene, which may be a read error. This sequence joins TRBV11-2 and TRBJ1-4; tentative D call: TRBD1 (5 bases). Germline CDR1 is SGHAT and CDR2 is FQNNGV. This CDR3 comprises 17 residues. The CDR3 nucleotides are TGTGCCAGCAGCTTAGGGGCCTGGGCGGGGCCTAAGGAAAAACTGTTTTTT. Translated: CASSLGAWAGPKEKLFF.

This clone was detected once. The chain combines TRBV7-6 with TRBJ1-6; the match to TRBD1 covers 8 bases. Germline CDR1 reads SGHVS; CDR2 reads FNYEAQ. The trim removed 5 bases at V and 6 bases at J, leaving 3 bases unmatched. The CDR3 has 14 amino acids. In nucleotides, the CDR3 is TGTGCCAGCAGCCGACAGGGGCGTAATTCACCCCTCCACTTT. As protein: CASSRQGRNSPLHF. The variable domain in full, with the rest retrieved from reference TRBV7-6 and TRBJ1-6, is GAGVSQSPRYKVTKRGQDVALRCDPISGHVSLYWYRQALGQGPEFLTYFNYEAQQDKSGLPNDRFSAERPEGSISTLTIQRTEQRDSAMYRCASSRQGRNSPLHFGNGTRLTVT.

This clone showed up just once. CDR3 nucleotide sequence: TGTGCCAGCAGTTTGGACAGGGCCTACAATGAGCAGTTCTTC. Protein sequence: CASSLDRAYNEQFF. The chain links TRBV27 to TRBJ2-1; 8 positions match TRBD1. The CDR3 is 14 amino acids. Losses at the gene ends were 3 bases for V and 2 bases for J; bases not matched to a gene: 0. Per the germline V gene, CDR1 is MNHEY and CDR2 is SMNVEV (reference sequence).

This clone was recorded a few times. V gene TRBV30 combines with J gene TRBJ1-4; no clear D gene. Germline lookup yields CDR1 GTSNPN and CDR2 SVGIG (reference sequence). The CDR3 contains 14 residues. Trimming removed 2 bases at V and 7 bases at J, with 14 bases between. The CDR3 sequence is CAWSLTKGSEKLFF. CDR3 sequence (DNA): TGTGCCTGGAGTCTGACAAAAGGAAGTGAAAAACTGTTTTTT.

V is TRBV5-1 and J is TRBJ2-1, with D possibly being TRBD1 (6 bases). V was clipped by 4 bases and J by 4 bases, with 12 bases between them. The CDR3 has 14 residues. In germline, CDR1 is SGHRS, CDR2 YFSETQ. The CDR3 sequence: CASSLDTGYNEQFF. CDR3 in DNA: TGCGCCAGCAGCCTTGATACAGGGTACAATGAGCAGTTCTTC.

The gene calls are TRBV4-2 and TRBJ2-1; TRBD2 aligns across 9 bases. This CDR3 is built from 14 residues. V lost 6 bases and J lost 8; bases outside the gene matches: 8. Germline V gives CDR1 LGHNA, CDR2 YNFKEQ. CDR3 nucleotides: TGTGCCAGCAGAATTAGCGGGAGTATCGATGAGCAGTTCTTC. As protein: CASRISGSIDEQFF.